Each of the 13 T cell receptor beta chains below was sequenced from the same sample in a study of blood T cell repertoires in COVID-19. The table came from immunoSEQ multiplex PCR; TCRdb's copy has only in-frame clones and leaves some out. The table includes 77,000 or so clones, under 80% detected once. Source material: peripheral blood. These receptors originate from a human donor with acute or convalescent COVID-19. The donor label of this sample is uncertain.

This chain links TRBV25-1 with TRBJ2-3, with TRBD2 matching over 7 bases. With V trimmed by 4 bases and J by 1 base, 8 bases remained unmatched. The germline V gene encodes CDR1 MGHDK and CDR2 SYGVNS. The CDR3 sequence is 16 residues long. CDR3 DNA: TGTGCCAGCAGTGGGCGGGGCGGGAGTCGCACAGATACGCAGTATTTT. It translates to CASSGRGGSRTDTQYF.

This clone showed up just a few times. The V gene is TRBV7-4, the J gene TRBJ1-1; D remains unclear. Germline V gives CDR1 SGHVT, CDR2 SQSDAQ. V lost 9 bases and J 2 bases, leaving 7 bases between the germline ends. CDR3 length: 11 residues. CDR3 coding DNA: TGTGCCAGTAACTACAACACTGAAGCTTTCTTT. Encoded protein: CASNYNTEAFF.

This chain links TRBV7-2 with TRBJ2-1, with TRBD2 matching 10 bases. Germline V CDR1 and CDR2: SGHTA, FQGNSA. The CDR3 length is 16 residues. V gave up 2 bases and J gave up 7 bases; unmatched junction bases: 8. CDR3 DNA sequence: TGTGCCAGCAGCTTAACTGGAGCGGGAGGGAATAATGAGCAGTTCTTC. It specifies CASSLTGAGGNNEQFF.

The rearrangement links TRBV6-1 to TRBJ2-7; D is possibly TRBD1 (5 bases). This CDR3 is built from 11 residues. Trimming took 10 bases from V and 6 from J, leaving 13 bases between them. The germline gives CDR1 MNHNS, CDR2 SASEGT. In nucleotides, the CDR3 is TGTGCCACCCTGGGGCTTGGCGAGCAGTACGTC. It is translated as CATLGLGEQYV.

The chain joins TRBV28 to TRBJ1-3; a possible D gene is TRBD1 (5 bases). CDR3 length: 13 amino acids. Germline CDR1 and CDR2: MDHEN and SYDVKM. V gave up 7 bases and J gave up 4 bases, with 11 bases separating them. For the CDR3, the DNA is TGTGCCAGCAAGGGGCGAGGCGGAAACACCATATATTTT. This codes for CASKGRGGNTIYF. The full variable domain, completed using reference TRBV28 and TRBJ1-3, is DVKVTQSSRYLVKRTGEKVFLECVQDMDHENMFWYRQDPGLGLRLIYFSYDVKMKEKGDIPEGYSVSREKKERFSLILESASTNQTSMYLCASKGRGGNTIYFGEGSWLTVV.

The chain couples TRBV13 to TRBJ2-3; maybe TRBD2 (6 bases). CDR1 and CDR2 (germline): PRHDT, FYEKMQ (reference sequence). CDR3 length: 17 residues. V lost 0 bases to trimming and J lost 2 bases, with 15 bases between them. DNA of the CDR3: TGTGCCAGCAGCTTAGGTGCGATTGGGAGGAACACAGATACGCAGTATTTT. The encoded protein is CASSLGAIGRNTDTQYF.

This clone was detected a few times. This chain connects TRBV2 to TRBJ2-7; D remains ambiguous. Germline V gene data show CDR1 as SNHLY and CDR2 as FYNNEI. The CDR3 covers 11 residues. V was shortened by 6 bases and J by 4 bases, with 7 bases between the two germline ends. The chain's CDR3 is CASRTEYEQYF. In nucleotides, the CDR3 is TGTGCCAGCAGGACGGAGTACGAGCAGTACTTC.

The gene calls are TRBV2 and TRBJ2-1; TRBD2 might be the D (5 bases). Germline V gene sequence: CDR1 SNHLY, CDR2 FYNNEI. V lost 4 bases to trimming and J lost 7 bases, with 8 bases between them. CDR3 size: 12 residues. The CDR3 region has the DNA TGTGCCAGCAGTGGGGAGAGGAATGAGCAGTTCTTC. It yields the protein CASSGERNEQFF.

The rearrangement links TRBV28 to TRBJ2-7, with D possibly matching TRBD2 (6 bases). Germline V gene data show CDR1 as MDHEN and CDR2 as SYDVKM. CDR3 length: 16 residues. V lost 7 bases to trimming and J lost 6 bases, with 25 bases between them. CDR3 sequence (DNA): TGTGCCAGCAATGACCCCGGGGGAGTAAGTTTAAGCGAGCAGTACTTC. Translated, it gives CASNDPGGVSLSEQYF.

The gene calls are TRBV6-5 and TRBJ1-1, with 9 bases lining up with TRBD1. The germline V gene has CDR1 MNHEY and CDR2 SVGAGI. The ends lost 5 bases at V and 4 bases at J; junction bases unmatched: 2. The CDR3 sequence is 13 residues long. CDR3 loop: CASSMTGGTEAFF. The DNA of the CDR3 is TGTGCCAGCAGTATGACAGGGGGCACTGAAGCTTTCTTT.

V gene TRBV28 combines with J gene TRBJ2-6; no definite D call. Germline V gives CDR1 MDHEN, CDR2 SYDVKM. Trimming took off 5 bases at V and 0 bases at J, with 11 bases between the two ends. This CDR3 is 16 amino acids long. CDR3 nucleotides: TGTGCCAGCAGTAGATTGCGAGTCTCTGGGGCCAACGTCCTGACTTTC. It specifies CASSRLRVSGANVLTF. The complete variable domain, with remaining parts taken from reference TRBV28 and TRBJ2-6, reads DVKVTQSSRYLVKRTGEKVFLECVQDMDHENMFWYRQDPGLGLRLIYFSYDVKMKEKGDIPEGYSVSREKKERFSLILESASTNQTSMYLCASSRLRVSGANVLTFGAGSRLTVL.

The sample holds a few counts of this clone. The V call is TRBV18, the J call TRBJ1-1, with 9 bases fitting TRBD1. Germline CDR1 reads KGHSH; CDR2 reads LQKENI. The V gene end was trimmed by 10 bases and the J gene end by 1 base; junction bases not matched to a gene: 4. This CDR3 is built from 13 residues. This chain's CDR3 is CATGQGRNTEAFF. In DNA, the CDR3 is TGTGCCACTGGACAGGGGAGGAACACTGAAGCTTTCTTT.

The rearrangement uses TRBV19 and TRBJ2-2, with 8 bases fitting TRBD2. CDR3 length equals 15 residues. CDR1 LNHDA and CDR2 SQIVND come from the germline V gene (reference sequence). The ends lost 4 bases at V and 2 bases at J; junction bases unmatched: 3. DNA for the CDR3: TGTGCCAGTAGTACCAGGACTAGCAACACCGGGGAGCTGTTTTTT. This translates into CASSTRTSNTGELFF.